This TCR beta chain was observed in a study of cytomegalovirus exposure and HLA in healthy donors. General observations from the study: In a later analysis, V- and J-gene trimming of beta chains associated with a DCLRE1C missense variant, replicated independently.

This CDR3 region has 16 residues. Unmatched junction bases numbered 7, after V lost 2 bases and J lost 3 bases. Germline values: CDR1 MNHNS, CDR2 SASEGT. Researchers ran the PCR with 60 Vbeta and 13 Jbeta primers. Sequencing used immunoSEQ multiplex PCR; TCRdb keeps in-frame clones, though not all of them. The table lists 120,000 to 150,000 clones, about two thirds of them singletons. Regarding this clone: Its antigen is undetermined.

The J gene is TRBJ1-2, the V gene TRBV6-1, with 9 bases fitting TRBD1. The clonotype was recovered from a woman aged 18-29 years in good health and CMV-seronegative. Sequencing was done on a sample of PBMCs. The chain's CDR3 is CASSESPGTGYYGYTF. The CDR3, as DNA: TGTGCCAGCAGTGAATCTCCCGGGACAGGGTACTATGGCTACACCTTC.